This entry lists 30 T cell receptor beta chains sequenced from one sample in a study of T cells in Graves' hyperthyroidism and ophthalmopathy. Amplified TCR beta CDR3 regions came from RNA transcripts. With the HTBI primer set, the TCR CDR3 went through a first round of RT-PCR. TCRdb independently ran MiXCR on the multiplex PCR reads; one entry per CDR3 protein. The data show about 600,000 distinct CDR3 sequences, 11% to 15% seen once. Sequencing was performed on blood. These receptors were taken from a young woman with Graves' ophthalmopathy.

This clonotype showed up just a few times. This chain joins TRBV20-1 and TRBJ2-7, with TRBD2 as a possible D gene (5 bases). Deletions cut 0 bases from V and 0 bases from J, with 12 bases between. Germline V lookup: CDR1 DFQATT, CDR2 SNEGSKA (reference sequence). CDR3 length: 15 residues. The CDR3 here is CSARDLGLDSYEQYF. In DNA, the CDR3 is TGCAGTGCTAGAGATCTAGGACTCGACTCCTACGAGCAGTACTTC.

As regards this clonotype: Possible read error: a much larger clone is one base away. This chain links TRBV6-5 with TRBJ2-2, with TRBD2 matching over 12 bases. V shed 0 bases, J shed 3 bases, and the junction held 11 bases outside the gene matches. Germline assignment: CDR1 MNHEY and CDR2 SVGAGI. This CDR3 has 20 residues. This CDR3 is CASSYSRSVTSGRYTGELFF. The CDR3 DNA sequence: TGTGCCAGCAGTTACTCCAGATCCGTTACTAGCGGGAGGTACACCGGGGAGCTGTTTTTT.

This clonotype was observed many times. The rearrangement joins TRBV20-1 to TRBJ1-2, with TRBD1 identical over 8 bases. CDR3 length: 13 residues. Unmatched junction bases numbered 7, after V lost 4 bases and J lost 6 bases. Germline CDR1 reads DFQATT; CDR2 reads SNEGSKA (reference sequence). CDR3 sequence reads: CSAIRTGSDGYTF. CDR3 in DNA: TGCAGTGCTATCCGGACAGGGTCAGATGGCTACACCTTC.

In this sample, this clonotype turned up many times. The chain links TRBV12-3 or TRBV12-4 to TRBJ1-2, with 9 bases that match TRBD1. Germline trimming cut 5 bases from V and 7 bases from J; bases unmatched to any gene: 11. This CDR3 is built from 15 residues. The CDR3 reads CASSHAGTGKAGYTF. The CDR3 DNA is TGTGCCAGCAGTCATGCCGGGACAGGGAAAGCTGGCTACACCTTC.

This chain uses TRBV20-1 with TRBJ1-5, with D maybe TRBD1 (5 bases). The V and J ends lost 1 base and 2 bases respectively, with 15 bases between them. The CDR3 consists of 16 residues. Germline V lookup: CDR1 DFQATT, CDR2 SNEGSKA (reference sequence). CDR3 sequence reads: CSARGGVTTGNQPQHF. As DNA, the CDR3 is TGCAGTGCTAGAGGAGGGGTCACAACAGGCAATCAGCCCCAGCATTTT.

This clonotype was seen just once. J is TRBJ2-7 and V is TRBV19; no definite D call. The V end lost 6 bases, the J end lost 5 bases, and 20 bases lay between the germline ends. The length of the CDR3 is 15 residues. The germline V gene has CDR1 LNHDA and CDR2 SQIVND (reference sequence). CDR3 in DNA: TGTGCCAGTAGCCCTATGGTGGAGAAGTGGGACGAGCAGTACTTC. Protein sequence: CASSPMVEKWDEQYF.

The gene calls are TRBV4-1 and TRBJ1-4; no reliable D call. Germline CDR1 MGHRA, CDR2 YSYEKL. This CDR3 is 15 amino acids long. V lost 1 base and J 8 bases, leaving 14 bases between the germline ends. The CDR3 protein is CASSQVTKVWEKLFF. In DNA form, the CDR3 reads TGCGCCAGCAGCCAAGTGACAAAGGTGTGGGAAAAACTGTTTTTT.

The chain employs TRBV20-1 and TRBJ2-6; D gene unclear. Germline CDR1 and CDR2: DFQATT and SNEGSKA (reference sequence). V lost 5 bases, J lost 2 bases, and 10 bases lay in between. The CDR3 has 14 residues. DNA for the CDR3: TGCAGTGCTCCTGACTGGGCTGGGGCCAACGTCCTGACTTTC. Encoded protein: CSAPDWAGANVLTF.

This clonotype was observed many times. The V and J genes are TRBV12-3 or TRBV12-4 and TRBJ1-1, with 7 bases that match TRBD1. Trimming at V came to 5 bases and at J to 5 bases, leaving 8 bases not matched to a gene. The CDR3 sequence is 14 residues long. CDR3 nucleotide sequence: TGTGCCAGCAGTCCCTGGGACAGTGGAACTGAAGCTTTCTTT. Protein product: CASSPWDSGTEAFF.

The chain recombines TRBV19 with TRBJ2-7; the D call may be TRBD1 or TRBD2 (5 bases each). The germline V gene encodes CDR1 LNHDA and CDR2 SQIVND (reference sequence). The CDR3 is 17 amino acids. With 6 bases removed from V and 2 bases from J, the gap between germline ends came to 23 bases. The CDR3 region is CASSMRAPGSGPYEQYF. The CDR3 region has the DNA TGTGCCAGTAGCATGCGAGCACCAGGGAGCGGACCCTACGAGCAGTACTTC.

The chain couples TRBV7-2 to TRBJ1-3; 8 nucleotides agree with TRBD1. Trimming took 5 bases from V and 3 from J; bases not matched to a gene: 9. CDR1 and CDR2 (germline): SGHTA, FQGNSA. This CDR3 region has 16 residues. CDR3 DNA: TGTGCCAGCAGCCCAATCTTGGACAGGGATGGAAACACCATATATTTT. Amino acids: CASSPILDRDGNTIYF.

This clonotype showed up many times. V gene TRBV12-5 combines with J gene TRBJ2-1, with TRBD2 matching 10 bases. Germline V lookup: CDR1 LGHNT, CDR2 FRNRAP. The CDR3 totals 16 residues. Losses at the gene ends were 0 bases for V and 3 bases for J; bases not matched to a gene: 2. CDR3 DNA: TGTGCTAGTGGTTTGGTCCCTAGCGGGAGCTACAATGAGCAGTTCTTC. It specifies CASGLVPSGSYNEQFF.

This clonotype was found many times. The chain is built from TRBV9 and TRBJ2-2; 9 bases align to TRBD2. The CDR3 covers 17 residues. Germline V lookup: CDR1 SGDLS, CDR2 YYNGEE. V trimming: 0 bases; J trimming: 3 bases; junction bases outside the gene matches: 6. The CDR3 loop is CASSVEVGGRDTGELFF. The CDR3 DNA sequence: TGTGCCAGCAGCGTAGAAGTCGGCGGGAGGGACACCGGGGAGCTGTTTTTT.

The chain has TRBV9 and TRBJ1-4; the D gene is possibly TRBD1 (5 bases). The V and J ends lost 2 bases and 0 bases respectively, with 11 bases between them. The CDR3 is 16 amino acids. Per germline, CDR1 SGDLS and CDR2 YYNGEE. The DNA of the CDR3 is TGTGCCAGCAGCGTGGGGGGACTTGCAACTAATGAAAAACTGTTTTTT. This sequence encodes CASSVGGLATNEKLFF.

V and J are TRBV7-9 and TRBJ1-1; the D is unclear. In germline, CDR1 is SEHNR, CDR2 FQNEAQ (reference sequence). V gave up 3 bases and J gave up 4 bases, with 12 bases separating them. The CDR3 contains 14 residues. The CDR3 sequence is CASSFSAWITEAFF. CDR3 bases: TGTGCCAGCAGCTTCTCAGCTTGGATCACTGAAGCTTTCTTT. Supplemented by reference TRBV7-9 and TRBJ1-1, the full variable domain reads DTGVSQNPRHKITKRGQNVTFRCDPISEHNRLYWYRQTLGQGPEFLTYFQNEAQLEKSRLLSDRFSAERPKGSFSTLEIQRTEQGDSAMYLCASSFSAWITEAFFGQGTRLTVV.

This clonotype was detected a few times. V usage is TRBV6-1 and J usage is TRBJ2-3; D assignment may be TRBD1 or TRBD2 (5 bases each). Trimming stripped 8 bases from V and 0 bases from J, with 18 bases between. The CDR3 extends over 16 amino acids. CDR1 MNHNS and CDR2 SASEGT come from the germline V gene. For the CDR3, the DNA is TGTGCCAGCGGCTCCGCCCGGGGCGGTAGCACAGATACGCAGTATTTT. It encodes CASGSARGGSTDTQYF.

This clonotype was recorded at least ten times. The chain links TRBV20-1 to TRBJ1-6, with a weak D call TRBD1 (5 bases). V lost 8 bases to trimming and J lost 0 bases, with 11 bases between them. Germline lookup yields CDR1 DFQATT and CDR2 SNEGSKA (reference sequence). There are 14 residues in the CDR3. CDR3 amino acids: CSLRDSSYNSPLHF. DNA of the CDR3: TGCAGTCTCAGGGATAGCTCCTATAATTCACCCCTCCACTTT.

In its sample, this clonotype was seen many times. The chain has TRBV5-6 and TRBJ1-1; the D gene is possibly TRBD1 (5 bases). Germline values: CDR1 SGHDT, CDR2 YYEEEE. This CDR3 region has 14 residues. Trimming removed 5 bases from V and 12 bases from J, with 23 bases in between. The CDR3 reads CASSPTGQGGGTFF. In nucleotides, the CDR3 is TGTGCCAGCAGTCCCACTGGGCAGGGAGGAGGGACTTTCTTT.

This clonotype was seen more than once but under ten times. DNA for the CDR3: TGTGCCAGCAGATTATCCCGGACAGGCCTGGCCTACAATGAGCAGTTCTTC. Its protein is CASRLSRTGLAYNEQFF. The chain couples TRBV6-1 to TRBJ2-1; TRBD1 agrees at 7 bases. CDR1 and CDR2 from the germline V gene are MNHNS and SASEGT. The CDR3 loop spans 17 amino acids. The J segment lost 2 bases and the V segment lost 6 bases, leaving 13 bases of the junction unmatched.

This clonotype has a count of ten or more. The CDR3 here is CASSSGHQNQPQHF. Here the CDR3 DNA reads TGTGCCAGCAGCTCGGGACACCAGAATCAGCCCCAGCATTTT. The chain couples TRBV7-2 to TRBJ1-5; maybe TRBD1 (6 bases). This CDR3 has 14 amino acids. Trimming took 4 bases from V and 4 from J, leaving 11 bases between them. Germline CDR1 reads SGHTA; CDR2 reads FQGNSA.

In nucleotides, the CDR3 is TGCAGTGCTTATGGAGGGACCGGGGCCAACGTCCTGACTTTC. Translation: CSAYGGTGANVLTF. The V call is TRBV20-1, the J call TRBJ2-6; possibly TRBD2 for D (6 bases). The CDR3 is made up of 14 amino acids. Germline-derived CDR1 and CDR2 are DFQATT and SNEGSKA (reference sequence). Trimming pared 5 bases from V and 4 bases from J, leaving 12 bases between.

This clonotype was counted many times. V usage is TRBV7-8 and J usage is TRBJ1-5; possible D gene TRBD1, 5 bases. Trimming stripped 1 base from V and 1 base from J, with 8 bases between. Per germline, CDR1 SGHVS and CDR2 FQNEAQ. CDR3 size: 15 residues. The CDR3 nucleotides are TGTGCCAGCAGCTTAGGACGACAGAGCAATCAGCCCCAGCATTTT. Translating it yields CASSLGRQSNQPQHF.

A remark on this clonotype: An end of the junction does not agree with germline; a read error may underlie this. The V gene is TRBV5-1, the J gene TRBJ1-4; 9 positions agree with TRBD1. Germline loops: CDR1 SGHRS, CDR2 YFSETQ. CDR3 size: 16 residues. The CDR3 nucleotides are TGTGCCAGCAGTCCAGGGACAGGGCTTTTCACGGAAAAACTGTTTTTT. Translating it yields CASSPGTGLFTEKLFF. Drawing the rest from reference TRBV5-1 and TRBJ1-4, the complete variable domain is KAGVTQTPRYLIKTRGQQVTLSCSPISGHRSVSWYQQTPGQGLQFLFEYFSETQRNKGNFPGRFSGRQFSNSRSEMNVSTLELGDSALYLCASSPGTGLFTEKLFFGSGTQLSVL.

A few counts support this clonotype. The V gene is TRBV4-1, the J gene TRBJ2-1; no firm D call. The CDR3 covers 14 residues. The V and J ends lost 4 bases and 3 bases respectively, with 10 bases between them. The germline CDR1 and CDR2 sequences are MGHRA and YSYEKL. The CDR3, as DNA: TGCGCCAGCAGCCTATCATCATACTACAATGAGCAGTTCTTC. It is translated as CASSLSSYYNEQFF.

This rearrangement joins TRBV6-1 to TRBJ1-2; TRBD1 matches at 7 bases. This CDR3 is built from 16 residues. Trimming at V came to 2 bases and at J to 3 bases, leaving 9 bases not matched to a gene. Germline-derived CDR1 and CDR2 are MNHNS and SASEGT. CDR3 protein: CASSEPGQGGYYGYTF. In nucleotides, the CDR3 is TGTGCCAGCAGTGAACCGGGGCAGGGGGGATACTATGGCTACACCTTC.

This clonotype was counted ten times or more. The rearrangement links TRBV20-1 to TRBJ1-1; TRBD1 matches at 11 bases. The CDR3 length is 16 residues. Trimming at V came to 5 bases and at J to 3 bases, leaving 11 bases not matched to a gene. From germline, CDR1 is DFQATT and CDR2 SNEGSKA (reference sequence). The CDR3 region has the DNA TGCAGTGCTCCGAACCGGGACAGGGGGAGGTACACTGAAGCTTTCTTT. It yields the protein CSAPNRDRGRYTEAFF.

This clonotype was observed at least ten times. V usage is TRBV7-2 and J usage is TRBJ2-2; D gene uncertain. Trimming took off 5 bases at V and 3 bases at J, with 4 bases between the two ends. The CDR3 has 12 residues. Germline V gene sequence: CDR1 SGHTA, CDR2 FQGNSA. This chain's CDR3 is CASSTYTGELFF. For the CDR3, the DNA is TGTGCCAGCAGCACGTACACCGGGGAGCTGTTTTTT.

This clonotype was seen at least ten times. The rearrangement links TRBV4-3 to TRBJ2-7; D may correspond to TRBD1 or TRBD2 (6 bases each). V gave up 0 bases and J gave up 5 bases, with 11 bases separating them. This CDR3 has 14 amino acids. Germline loops: CDR1 LGHNA, CDR2 YSLEER. CDR3 protein: CASSQDPGADEQYF. The CDR3, as DNA: TGCGCCAGCAGCCAAGATCCGGGGGCCGACGAGCAGTACTTC.

At least ten counts were recorded for this clonotype. The CDR3 here is CASSIPGRTYEQYF. CDR3 nucleotide sequence: TGTGCCAGCAGCATACCGGGAAGGACCTACGAGCAGTACTTC. The rearrangement links TRBV7-2 to TRBJ2-7; a weak D match, TRBD2 (5 bases). Germline CDR1 and CDR2: SGHTA and FQGNSA. The CDR3 loop spans 14 amino acids. Trimming stripped 5 bases from V and 2 bases from J, with 13 bases between.

This clonotype was detected many times. The genes are TRBV27 and TRBJ1-2; weak D call: TRBD1 (6 bases). Germline V CDR1 and CDR2: MNHEY, SMNVEV (reference sequence). V dropped 6 bases and J dropped 8 bases, with 16 bases sitting between them. The CDR3 is made up of 13 amino acids. The CDR3: CASSPQGLGGYTF. The CDR3 DNA sequence: TGTGCCAGCAGCCCACAGGGCTTGGGAGGCTACACCTTC.